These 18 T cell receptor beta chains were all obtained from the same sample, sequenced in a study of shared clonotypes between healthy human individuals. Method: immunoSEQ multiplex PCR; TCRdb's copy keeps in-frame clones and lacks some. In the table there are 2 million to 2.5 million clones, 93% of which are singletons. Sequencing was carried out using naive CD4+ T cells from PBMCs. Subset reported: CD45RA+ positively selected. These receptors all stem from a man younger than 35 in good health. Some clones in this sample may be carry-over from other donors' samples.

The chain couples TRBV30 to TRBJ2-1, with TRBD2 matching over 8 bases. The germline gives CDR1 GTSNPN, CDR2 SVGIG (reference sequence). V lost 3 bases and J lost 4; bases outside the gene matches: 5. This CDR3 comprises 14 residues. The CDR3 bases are TGTGCCTGGAGGACCGGGACTAGATACAATGAGCAGTTCTTC. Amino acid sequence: CAWRTGTRYNEQFF.

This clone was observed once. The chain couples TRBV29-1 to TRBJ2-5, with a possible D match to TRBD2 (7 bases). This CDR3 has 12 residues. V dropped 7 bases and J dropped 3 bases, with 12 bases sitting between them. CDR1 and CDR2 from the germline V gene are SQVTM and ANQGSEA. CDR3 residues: CSARGAEETQYF. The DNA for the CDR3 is TGCAGCGCCCGGGGGGCAGAAGAGACCCAGTACTTC.

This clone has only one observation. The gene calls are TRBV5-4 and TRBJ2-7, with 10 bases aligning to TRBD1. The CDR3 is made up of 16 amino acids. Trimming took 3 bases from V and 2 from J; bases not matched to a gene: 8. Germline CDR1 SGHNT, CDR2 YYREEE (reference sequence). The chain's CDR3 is CASSSRGTGDAYEQYF. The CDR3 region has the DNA TGTGCCAGCAGCTCTAGGGGGACAGGGGACGCCTACGAGCAGTACTTC.

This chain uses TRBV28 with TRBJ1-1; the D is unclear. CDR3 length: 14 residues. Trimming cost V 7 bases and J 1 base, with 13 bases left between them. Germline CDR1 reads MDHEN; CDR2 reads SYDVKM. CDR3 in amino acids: CASKEAQPNTEAFF. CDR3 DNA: TGTGCCAGCAAAGAGGCCCAGCCGAACACTGAAGCTTTCTTT.

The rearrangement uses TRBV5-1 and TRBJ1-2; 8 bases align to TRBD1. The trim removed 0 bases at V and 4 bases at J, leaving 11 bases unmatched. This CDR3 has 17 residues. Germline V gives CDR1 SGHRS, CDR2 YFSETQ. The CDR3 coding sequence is TGCGCCAGCAGCTTGGGAGATTGGCAGGGGGCGATCTATGGCTACACCTTC. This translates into CASSLGDWQGAIYGYTF.

The CDR3 sequence is CASSQLTETQYF. CDR3 DNA sequence: TGTGCCAGCAGCCAACTTACCGAGACCCAGTACTTC. The genes are TRBV7-6 and TRBJ2-5, with D unresolved. Trimming pared 5 bases from V and 5 bases from J, leaving 9 bases between. Germline-derived CDR1 and CDR2 are SGHVS and FNYEAQ. The CDR3 length is 12 residues.

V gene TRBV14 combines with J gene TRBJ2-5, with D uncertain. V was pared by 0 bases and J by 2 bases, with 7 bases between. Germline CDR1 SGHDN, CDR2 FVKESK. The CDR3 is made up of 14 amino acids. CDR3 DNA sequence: TGTGCCAGCAGCCAAGATTGGCGGCAAGAGACCCAGTACTTC. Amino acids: CASSQDWRQETQYF.

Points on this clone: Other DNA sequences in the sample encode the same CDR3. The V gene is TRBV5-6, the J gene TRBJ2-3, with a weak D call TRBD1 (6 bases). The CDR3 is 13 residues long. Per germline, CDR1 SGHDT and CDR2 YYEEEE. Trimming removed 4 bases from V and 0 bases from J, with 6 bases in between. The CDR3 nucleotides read TGTGCCAGCAGCAGGGGGAGCACAGATACGCAGTATTTT. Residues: CASSRGSTDTQYF.

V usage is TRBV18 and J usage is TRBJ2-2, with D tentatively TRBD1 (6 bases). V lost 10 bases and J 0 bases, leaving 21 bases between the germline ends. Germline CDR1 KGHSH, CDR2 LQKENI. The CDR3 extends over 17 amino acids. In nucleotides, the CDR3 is TGTGCCACTCGAGGGGGACCGTCCCCTTCGAACACCGGGGAGCTGTTTTTT. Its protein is CATRGGPSPSNTGELFF.

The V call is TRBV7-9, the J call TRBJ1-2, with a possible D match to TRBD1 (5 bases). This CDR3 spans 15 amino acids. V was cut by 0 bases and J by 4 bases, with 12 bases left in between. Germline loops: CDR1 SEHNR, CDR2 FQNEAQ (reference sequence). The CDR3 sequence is CASSLALDRRYGYTF. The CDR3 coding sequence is TGTGCCAGCAGCTTAGCCCTCGACAGACGCTATGGCTACACCTTC.

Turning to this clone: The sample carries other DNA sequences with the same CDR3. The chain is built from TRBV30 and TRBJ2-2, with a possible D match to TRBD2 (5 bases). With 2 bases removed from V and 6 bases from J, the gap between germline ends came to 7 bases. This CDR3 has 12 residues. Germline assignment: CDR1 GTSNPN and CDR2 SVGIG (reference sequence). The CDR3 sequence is CAWSPGAGELFF. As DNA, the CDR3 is TGTGCCTGGAGTCCCGGGGCCGGGGAGCTGTTTTTT.

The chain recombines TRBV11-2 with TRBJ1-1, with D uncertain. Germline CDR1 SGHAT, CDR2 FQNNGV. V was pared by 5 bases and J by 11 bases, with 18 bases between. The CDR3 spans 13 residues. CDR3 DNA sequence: TGTGCCAGCAGCCCACAAGGAGAACAAAGGGCTTTCTTT. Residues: CASSPQGEQRAFF. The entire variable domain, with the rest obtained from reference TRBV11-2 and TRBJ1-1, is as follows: EAGVAQSPRYKIIEKRQSVAFWCNPISGHATLYWYQQILGQGPKLLIQFQNNGVVDDSQLPKDRFSAERLKGVDSTLKIQPAKLEDSAVYLCASSPQGEQRAFFGQGTRLTVV.

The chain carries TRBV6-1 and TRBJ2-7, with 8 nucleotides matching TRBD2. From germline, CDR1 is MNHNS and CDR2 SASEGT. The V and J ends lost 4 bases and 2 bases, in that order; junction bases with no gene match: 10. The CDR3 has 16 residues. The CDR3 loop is CASSGARLREAYEQYF. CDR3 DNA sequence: TGTGCCAGCAGTGGGGCTCGATTGCGGGAGGCCTACGAGCAGTACTTC.

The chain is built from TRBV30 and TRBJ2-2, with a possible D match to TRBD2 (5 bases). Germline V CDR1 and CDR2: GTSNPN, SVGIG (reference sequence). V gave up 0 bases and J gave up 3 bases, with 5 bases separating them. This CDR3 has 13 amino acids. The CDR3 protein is CAWSVADTGELFF. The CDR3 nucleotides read TGTGCCTGGAGTGTAGCGGACACCGGGGAGCTGTTTTTT. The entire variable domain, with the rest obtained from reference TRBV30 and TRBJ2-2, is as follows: SQTIHQWPATLVQPVGSPLSLECTVEGTSNPNLYWYRQAAGRGLQLLFYSVGIGQISSEVPQNLSASRPQDRQFILSSKKLLLSDSGFYLCAWSVADTGELFFGEGSRLTVL.

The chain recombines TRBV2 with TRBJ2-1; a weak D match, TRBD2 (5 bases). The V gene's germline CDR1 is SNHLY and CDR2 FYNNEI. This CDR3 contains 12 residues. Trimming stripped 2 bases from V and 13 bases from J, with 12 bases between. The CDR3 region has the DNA TGTGCCAGCAGTGAAAGAAGCGGTATACAGTTCTTC. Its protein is CASSERSGIQFF.

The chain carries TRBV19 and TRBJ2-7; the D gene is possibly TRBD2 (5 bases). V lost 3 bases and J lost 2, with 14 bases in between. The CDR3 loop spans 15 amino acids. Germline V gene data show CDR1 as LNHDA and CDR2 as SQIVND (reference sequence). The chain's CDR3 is CASSMPGTRAYEQYF. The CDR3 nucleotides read TGTGCCAGTAGTATGCCGGGAACCCGAGCCTACGAGCAGTACTTC.

The chain's CDR3 is CASSSHPDGYNQPQHF. CDR3 DNA sequence: TGTGCCAGCAGCTCTCACCCGGACGGTTACAATCAGCCCCAGCATTTT. V gene TRBV27 combines with J gene TRBJ1-5; D is unclear. V was shortened by 6 bases and J by 3 bases, with 18 bases between the two germline ends. Germline V gene lookup returns CDR1 MNHEY and CDR2 SMNVEV (reference sequence). The CDR3 extends over 16 amino acids.

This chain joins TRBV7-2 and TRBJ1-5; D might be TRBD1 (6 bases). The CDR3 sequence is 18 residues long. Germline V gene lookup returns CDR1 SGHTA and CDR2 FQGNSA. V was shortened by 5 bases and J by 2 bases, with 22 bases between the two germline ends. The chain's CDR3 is CASSPGTLRGWGNQPQHF. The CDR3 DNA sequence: TGTGCCAGCAGCCCCGGGACACTCCGAGGGTGGGGCAATCAGCCCCAGCATTTT. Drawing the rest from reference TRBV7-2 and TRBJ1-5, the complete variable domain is GAGVSQSPSNKVTEKGKDVELRCDPISGHTALYWYRQSLGQGLEFLIYFQGNSAPDKSGLPSDRFSAERTGGSVSTLTIQRTQQEDSAVYLCASSPGTLRGWGNQPQHFGDGTRLSIL.